This T cell receptor (beta chain) was profiled in a study of blood T cell repertoires in COVID-19. Study summary: Acute and convalescent COVID-19 samples came from the United States, Italy and Spain. The cDNA or gDNA used as material had been derived from T cells, B-cell-depleted T cells, or PBMCs.

The CDR3 has 12 residues. CDR1 and CDR2 (germline): MNHEY, SVGAGI. V lost 7 bases to trimming and J lost 5 bases, with 9 bases between them. Seattle participants joined during active infection and were tracked over time. Methods used by the authors: Estimates of nucleated cell counts were drawn from the amplification of reference gene primers. Sequencing used immunoSEQ multiplex PCR; TCRdb keeps in-frame clones, though not all of them. V, J and clone size are those of that table, while D and trimming were read from the DNA. Here the sample spans 250,000 or so clones, more than 85% being singletons. This sequence joins TRBV6-5 and TRBJ1-5; D remains unclear. Input material: peripheral blood. This receptor was taken from a woman in her sixties with COVID-19, enrolled during active disease. CDR3 amino acids: CASKTRDQPQHF. The CDR3 DNA follows: TGTGCCAGCAAGACTCGGGATCAGCCCCAGCATTTT.